The 31 T cell receptor beta chains given below trace back to one sample, sequenced in a study of blood T cell repertoires in COVID-19. Profiling relied on immunoSEQ multiplex PCR, and the TCRdb table lists in-frame clones only, not all of them. The repertoire has 60,000 to 80,000 clones, more than 90% of them found once; the top ten carry around 6%. The sample was peripheral blood. These receptors were collected from a human donor in a cohort sampled during active COVID-19.

The V call is TRBV5-4, the J call TRBJ2-3; D is perhaps TRBD2 (6 bases). Germline-derived CDR1 and CDR2 are SGHNT and YYREEE (reference sequence). The CDR3 covers 12 residues. The germline V and J ends were trimmed by 5 bases and 9 bases, with 13 bases remaining between them. The CDR3 spells CASRRDFDTQYF. In DNA, the CDR3 is TGTGCCAGCAGACGGGACTTCGACACGCAGTATTTT.

This clone was picked up a small number of times. The chain's CDR3 is CASSLSQGEAFF. As DNA, the CDR3 is TGTGCCAGCAGCTTAAGCCAGGGTGAAGCTTTCTTT. V is TRBV5-4 and J is TRBJ1-1; D may be TRBD1 (5 bases). The germline gives CDR1 SGHNT, CDR2 YYREEE (reference sequence). With 2 bases removed from V and 7 bases from J, the gap between germline ends came to 9 bases. This CDR3 is built from 12 residues.

In DNA, the CDR3 is TGTGCCAGCAGCTCTGGCCTGCCGAATGGGCCCCAGCATTTT. Translated: CASSSGLPNGPQHF. The J gene is TRBJ1-5, the V gene TRBV7-2; D is ambiguous. Deletions cut 4 bases from V and 9 bases from J, with 16 bases between. Germline V gene sequence: CDR1 SGHTA, CDR2 FQGNSA. The CDR3 has 14 residues.

The V gene is TRBV15, the J gene TRBJ2-2, with a weak D call TRBD2 (6 bases). Looked up from germline, CDR1 is LNHNV and CDR2 is YYDKDF (reference sequence). The CDR3 sequence is 16 residues long. Between the trimmed V and J ends, which lost 0 bases and 7 bases, there was a span of 15 bases. As DNA, the CDR3 is TGTGCCACCAGCAGAGATCAAACCGGGAGTGGCGGGGAGCTGTTTTTT. It specifies CATSRDQTGSGGELFF.

The CDR3 DNA is TGTGCCAGCAGCCAACAACCCGGAGCTAGTGAGCAGTACTTC. Translating gives CASSQQPGASEQYF. The chain recombines TRBV3-1 (or the pseudogene TRBV3-2) with TRBJ2-7; D unresolved. Trimming left V 2 bases short and J 7 bases short, with 15 bases between. Germline V gene lookup returns CDR1 LGHDT and CDR2 YNNKEL (reference sequence). CDR3 size: 14 residues.

This clone has just a few counts. The J gene is TRBJ1-2, the V gene TRBV7-2; 9 bases fit TRBD1. J gave up 6 bases and V 0 bases, and 5 bases lay outside the gene matches. Germline-derived CDR1 and CDR2 are SGHTA and FQGNSA. The CDR3 is made up of 15 amino acids. Here the CDR3 DNA reads TGTGCCAGCAGCTTAGCGGGACAGGGCCGGAATGGCTACACCTTC. It is translated as CASSLAGQGRNGYTF.

The J gene is TRBJ2-4, the V gene TRBV5-1, with a weak D call TRBD2 (7 bases). This CDR3 contains 14 residues. Germline V gene sequence: CDR1 SGHRS, CDR2 YFSETQ. V lost 5 bases and J 8 bases, leaving 17 bases between the germline ends. The CDR3 protein is CASRSIRGADIQYF. The CDR3 DNA is TGCGCCAGCAGATCAATACGGGGGGCGGACATTCAGTACTTC.

The chain employs TRBV7-2 and TRBJ2-7; the D gene is possibly TRBD1 (6 bases). The CDR3 consists of 14 residues. Germline V lookup: CDR1 SGHTA, CDR2 FQGNSA. V was trimmed by 5 bases and J by 7 bases, leaving 18 bases between them. The CDR3 nucleotides are TGTGCCAGCAGCACCAGGACAGATCCGGGGGAGCAGTACTTC. As protein: CASSTRTDPGEQYF.

The table lists this clone with a count of one. The chain has TRBV25-1 and TRBJ2-7, with 15 bases fitting TRBD2. Trimming cost V 6 bases and J 3 bases; bases outside gene matches: 6. The CDR3 consists of 16 residues. Germline V gene data show CDR1 as MGHDK and CDR2 as SYGVNS. CDR3 loop: CASRGGLAGGNYEQYF. CDR3 DNA sequence: TGTGCCAGCAGGGGGGGACTAGCGGGAGGTAACTACGAGCAGTACTTC.

The rearrangement uses TRBV6-2 or TRBV6-3 and TRBJ1-2; D not resolved. The ends were cut back, 2 bases at V and 6 bases at J, with 10 bases in the middle. In germline, CDR1 is MNHEY, CDR2 SVGEGT. The CDR3 extends over 13 amino acids. The CDR3 loop is CASSYDPGDGYTF. DNA for the CDR3: TGTGCCAGCAGTTACGATCCCGGGGATGGCTACACCTTC.

The chain carries TRBV6-6 and TRBJ1-2; possibly TRBD1 for D (5 bases). This CDR3 contains 11 residues. Germline V gives CDR1 MNHNY, CDR2 SVGAGI (reference sequence). Trimming shortened V by 8 bases and J by 7 bases, and 11 bases separated the two germline ends. The CDR3 is CASLWGVGYTF. The CDR3 DNA follows: TGTGCCAGCCTCTGGGGGGTTGGCTACACCTTC.

The chain uses TRBV28 and TRBJ2-3, with TRBD1 matching over 9 bases. The CDR3 spans 16 residues. Germline CDR1 and CDR2: MDHEN and SYDVKM. V lost 3 bases, J lost 1 base, and 5 bases stayed unmatched. The CDR3 DNA reads TGTGCCAGCAGTTTTTCTCGGACAGGGGGCACAGATACGCAGTATTTT. Its translation: CASSFSRTGGTDTQYF.

This chain joins TRBV11-3 and TRBJ2-1; tentatively, D is TRBD1 (5 bases). The germline gives CDR1 SGHNT, CDR2 YENEEA. The ends were cut back, 5 bases at V and 2 bases at J, with 22 bases in the middle. This CDR3 comprises 18 residues. The CDR3 loop reads CASSPKSTPTDTYNEQFF. As DNA, the CDR3 is TGTGCCAGCAGCCCAAAATCGACCCCGACAGATACCTACAATGAGCAGTTCTTC. The full variable domain, its missing parts supplied by reference TRBV11-3 and TRBJ2-1, is EAGVVQSPRYKIIEKKQPVAFWCNPISGHNTLYWYLQNLGQGPELLIRYENEEAVDDSQLPKDRFSAERLKGVDSTLKIQPAELGDSAVYLCASSPKSTPTDTYNEQFFGPGTRLTVL.

The V gene is TRBV9, the J gene TRBJ2-5, with D perhaps matching TRBD2 (6 bases). This CDR3 contains 14 residues. Trimming stripped 4 bases from V and 7 bases from J, with 17 bases between. Germline CDR1 SGDLS, CDR2 YYNGEE. The CDR3 is CASSPFLREATQYF. In DNA, the CDR3 is TGTGCCAGCAGCCCATTCTTAAGGGAGGCGACCCAGTACTTC.

This clone showed up just a few times. The chain uses TRBV15 and TRBJ2-7; D ambiguous. Germline values: CDR1 LNHNV, CDR2 YYDKDF (reference sequence). V lost 5 bases to trimming and J lost 6 bases, with 17 bases between them. This CDR3 is built from 14 residues. As DNA, the CDR3 is TGTGCCACCAGCTCTCACTCCGACACCATCGAGCAGTACTTC. The encoded protein is CATSSHSDTIEQYF. Filled out from reference TRBV15 and TRBJ2-7, the complete variable domain reads DAMVIQNPRYQVTQFGKPVTLSCSQTLNHNVMYWYQQKSSQAPKLLFHYYDKDFNNEADTPDNFQSRRPNTSFCFLDIRSPGLGDTAMYLCATSSHSDTIEQYFGPGTRLTVT.

The CDR3 coding sequence is TGTGCCAGCAGTCTCCCTCCAACTAATGAAAAACTGTTTTTT. Amino acid sequence: CASSLPPTNEKLFF. This chain connects TRBV2 to TRBJ1-4; no reliable D call. The CDR3 has 14 amino acids. Germline V gives CDR1 SNHLY, CDR2 FYNNEI. Trimming shortened V by 5 bases and J by 0 bases, and 7 bases separated the two germline ends.

The chain employs TRBV5-1 and TRBJ2-7, with D possibly TRBD2 on 7 matching bases. Germline loops: CDR1 SGHRS, CDR2 YFSETQ. Trimming took off 4 bases at V and 8 bases at J, with 22 bases between the two ends. The CDR3 sequence is 15 residues long. The CDR3 nucleotides are TGCGCCAGCAGCCTCCAGACGGGGGGCTCGCATCAGCAGTACTTC. Its protein is CASSLQTGGSHQQYF. Combining the CDR3 with reference TRBV5-1 and TRBJ2-7 gives the whole variable domain KAGVTQTPRYLIKTRGQQVTLSCSPISGHRSVSWYQQTPGQGLQFLFEYFSETQRNKGNFPGRFSGRQFSNSRSEMNVSTLELGDSALYLCASSLQTGGSHQQYFGPGTRLTVT.

The chain has TRBV7-2 and TRBJ2-7, with 10 bases fitting TRBD2. This CDR3 comprises 14 residues. CDR1 and CDR2 from the germline V gene are SGHTA and FQGNSA. The junction had 0 bases not matched to a gene; V was cut back by 2 bases and J by 2 bases. CDR3 nucleotides: TGTGCCAGCAGCTTAACTAGCGGGACCTACGAGCAGTACTTC. It yields the protein CASSLTSGTYEQYF.

The chain uses TRBV11-3 and TRBJ2-1, with 12 nucleotides matching TRBD2. Germline values: CDR1 SGHNT, CDR2 YENEEA. The CDR3 spans 16 residues. J gave up 4 bases and V 1 base, and 2 bases lay outside the gene matches. CDR3 sequence: CASSLGTSGKYNEQFF. CDR3 in DNA: TGTGCCAGCAGCTTAGGGACTAGCGGGAAATACAATGAGCAGTTCTTC.

The rearrangement uses TRBV5-5 and TRBJ2-6; D unclear. The CDR3 runs 14 residues. Per the germline V gene, CDR1 is SGHKS and CDR2 is YYEKEE (reference sequence). Trimming shortened V by 2 bases and J by 12 bases, and 15 bases separated the two germline ends. In nucleotides, the CDR3 is TGTGCCAGCAGCTTTCATTACGACTTTTCCGTCCTGACTTTC. This gives the protein CASSFHYDFSVLTF.

V is TRBV7-9 and J is TRBJ2-5; 9 nucleotides match TRBD2. The germline V gene has CDR1 SEHNR and CDR2 FQNEAQ (reference sequence). The CDR3 is 15 residues long. V lost 5 bases and J lost 5; bases outside the gene matches: 9. CDR3 sequence: CASSRNSGSAETQYF. The DNA for the CDR3 is TGTGCCAGCAGCCGAAATAGCGGGAGTGCTGAGACCCAGTACTTC.

CDR3 sequence reads: CASSLGGSFGANVLTF. The CDR3 nucleotides read TGTGCCAGCAGCTTAGGCGGGAGCTTTGGGGCCAACGTCCTGACTTTC. The rearrangement links TRBV5-4 to TRBJ2-6; 7 nucleotides match TRBD2. Germline V lookup: CDR1 SGHNT, CDR2 YYREEE (reference sequence). The CDR3 consists of 16 residues. V lost 2 bases, J lost 3 bases, and 5 bases stayed unmatched. Full variable domain (rest looked up from reference TRBV5-4 and TRBJ2-6): ETGVTQSPTHLIKTRGQQVTLRCSSQSGHNTVSWYQQALGQGPQFIFQYYREEENGRGNFPPRFSGLQFPNYSSELNVNALELDDSALYLCASSLGGSFGANVLTFGAGSRLTVL.

The rearrangement links TRBV7-3 to TRBJ1-1, with D uncertain. The V gene's germline CDR1 is SGHTA and CDR2 FQGTGA. Trimming took off 4 bases at V and 4 bases at J, with 10 bases between the two ends. The CDR3 totals 13 residues. DNA for the CDR3: TGTGCCAGCAGCTCTTATACGGGCACTGAAGCTTTCTTT. Translated: CASSSYTGTEAFF.

The chain combines TRBV6-5 with TRBJ2-5; a possible D gene is TRBD2 (7 bases). CDR1 and CDR2 (germline): MNHEY, SVGAGI. V lost 0 bases to trimming and J lost 2 bases, with 13 bases between them. The CDR3 extends over 16 amino acids. As DNA, the CDR3 is TGTGCCAGCAGTTACTCGGAGGGGGGGTTGCAAGAGACCCAGTACTTC. Its translation: CASSYSEGGLQETQYF.

This chain connects TRBV4-1 to TRBJ2-5; tentative D call: TRBD2 (5 bases). CDR3 length: 16 amino acids. The V end lost 2 bases, the J end lost 7 bases, and 20 bases lay between the germline ends. Germline V gene sequence: CDR1 MGHRA, CDR2 YSYEKL. The CDR3 loop reads CASSQFGKEYGGTQYF. For the CDR3, the DNA is TGCGCCAGCAGCCAATTCGGAAAGGAATACGGAGGGACCCAGTACTTC.

V is TRBV7-8 and J is TRBJ2-2; D remains ambiguous. Trimming stripped 6 bases from V and 6 bases from J, with 8 bases between. The CDR3 totals 12 residues. Germline assignment: CDR1 SGHVS and CDR2 FQNEAQ. For the CDR3, the DNA is TGTGCCAGCAGTGAGGATCCCGGGGAGCTGTTTTTT. Protein: CASSEDPGELFF.

The V and J genes are TRBV15 and TRBJ1-5; a possible D gene is TRBD1 (6 bases). CDR3 length: 15 amino acids. V dropped 0 bases and J dropped 11 bases, with 17 bases sitting between them. Germline-derived CDR1 and CDR2 are LNHNV and YYDKDF (reference sequence). The chain's CDR3 is CATSRDPDRQSAQHF. The CDR3 DNA sequence: TGTGCCACCAGCAGAGACCCCGACAGGCAATCAGCCCAGCATTTT. Combining the CDR3 with reference TRBV15 and TRBJ1-5 gives the whole variable domain DAMVIQNPRYQVTQFGKPVTLSCSQTLNHNVMYWYQQKSSQAPKLLFHYYDKDFNNEADTPDNFQSRRPNTSFCFLDIRSPGLGDTAMYLCATSRDPDRQSAQHFGDGTRLSIL.

V is TRBV6-4 and J is TRBJ1-1; 7 bases line up with TRBD1. Germline V gene lookup returns CDR1 MRHNA and CDR2 SNTAGT. The CDR3 totals 14 residues. Losses at the gene ends were 3 bases for V and 5 bases for J; bases not matched to a gene: 6. In nucleotides, the CDR3 is TGTGCCAGCAGTGAAGAGGAGGGGGCGACTGAAGCTTTCTTT. It encodes CASSEEEGATEAFF.

The rearrangement uses TRBV4-3 and TRBJ2-6; TRBD2 might be the D (5 bases). V lost 1 base, J lost 4 bases, and 14 bases lay in between. This CDR3 spans 17 amino acids. CDR1 and CDR2 (germline): LGHNA, YSLEER. The CDR3 spells CASSQAGSHSGANVLTF. The CDR3 coding sequence is TGCGCCAGCAGCCAAGCGGGATCCCATTCGGGGGCCAACGTCCTGACTTTC.

The chain links TRBV9 to TRBJ2-4; 10 bases map to TRBD2. The CDR3 is made up of 15 amino acids. The V gene's germline CDR1 is SGDLS and CDR2 YYNGEE. J was trimmed by 10 bases and V by 0 bases; bases with no gene match: 7. CDR3 region: CASSVEGTSAYIQYF. CDR3 coding DNA: TGTGCCAGCAGCGTAGAAGGGACTAGCGCCTATATTCAGTACTTC.

The V and J genes are TRBV6-5 and TRBJ2-3; a possible D gene is TRBD1 (5 bases). Per the germline V gene, CDR1 is MNHEY and CDR2 is SVGAGI. V was trimmed by 2 bases and J by 0 bases, leaving 12 bases between them. The CDR3 is 16 residues long. The CDR3 DNA is TGTGCCAGCAGTTACCAGGGTTCAACTAGCACAGATACGCAGTATTTT. As protein: CASSYQGSTSTDTQYF.